This T cell receptor beta chain was captured in a study of cytomegalovirus exposure and HLA in healthy donors. This clone has more than one count but fewer than ten. Primers: 60 Vbeta forward and 13 Jbeta reverse. Using immunoSEQ multiplex PCR, the repertoire was profiled, and TCRdb retains in-frame clones only, with some absent. This sample carries approximately 100,000 clones, 76% of them seen once, and the ten largest clones take over 3.5%. Trimming stripped 1 base from V and 9 bases from J, with 16 bases between. This CDR3 contains 14 residues. Germline loops: CDR1 MGHDK, CDR2 SYGVNS. Sequences were obtained from PBMCs. The sequence was collected from a woman aged 45-65 years in good health and CMV-seropositive. This sequence joins TRBV25-1 and TRBJ2-7, with D perhaps TRBD2 (6 bases). The CDR3 DNA follows: TGTGCCAGCAGTGAATTATGGGGGGACGGTCGGCAGTACTTC. The encoded protein is CASSELWGDGRQYF.